This T cell receptor beta chain stems from a study of CD8 T cell repertoires and HIV-1 epitope variants. Study summary: Tested: three Gag epitope families, Nef HW9 and YT9. A roughly ten-day culture received IL-2, IL-7 and IL-15 on days 3 and 7.

Germline V CDR1 and CDR2: SEHNR, FQNEAQ (reference sequence). This CDR3 is 16 amino acids long. After removal of 1 base from V and 2 bases from J, the junction contained 4 bases not matched to a gene. In regard to this clone: The target antigen is unknown.

Clones were read by immunoSEQ multiplex PCR, and TCRdb kept only the in-frame ones, dropping some. The top ten hold around 45% of the sample, which has several thousand clones, over 60% seen once. The rearrangement joins TRBV7-9 to TRBJ2-3; 9 bases match TRBD2. This TCR came from a male donor with HIV. The sample was cultured CD8+ T cells derived from PBMCs. The CDR3 coding sequence is TGTGCCAGCAGCTTAGGGACTAGCGAACACACAGATACGCAGTATTTT. This sequence encodes CASSLGTSEHTDTQYF.